These 10 T cell receptor beta chains originate from one sample sequenced in a study of T cells after yellow fever vaccination. Via MiXCR, TCRdb re-called the 5' RACE reads, giving one row per CDR3 protein. The sample has hundreds of thousands of distinct CDR3 sequences, roughly 4% seen once. The sample was PBMCs, taken on the day of the yellow fever booster vaccination. These receptors all come from a man aged 18 to 29 who received the YFV17D yellow fever vaccine.

V is TRBV2 and J is TRBJ2-5; TRBD1 matches at 9 bases. The CDR3 spans 14 residues. Germline values: CDR1 SNHLY, CDR2 FYNNEI. V trimming: 6 bases; J trimming: 3 bases; junction bases outside the gene matches: 5. DNA for the CDR3: TGTGCCAGCAGCGCACAGGGGGCCGAAGAGACCCAGTACTTC. Residues: CASSAQGAEETQYF. The variable domain in full, with the rest retrieved from reference TRBV2 and TRBJ2-5, is EPEVTQTPSHQVTQMGQEVILRCVPISNHLYFYWYRQILGQKVEFLVSFYNNEISEKSEIFDDQFSVERPDGSNFTLKIRSTKLEDSAMYFCASSAQGAEETQYFGPGTRLLVL.

This clonotype has more than one count but fewer than ten. The rearrangement uses TRBV6-2 or TRBV6-3 and TRBJ2-7; D possibly corresponds to TRBD2 (6 bases). The CDR3 is 16 residues long. Germline V gives CDR1 MNHEY, CDR2 SVGEGT. The V end lost 6 bases, the J end lost 2 bases, and 20 bases lay between the germline ends. The CDR3 loop reads CASRHRSSGLTYEQYF. The CDR3 DNA sequence: TGTGCCAGCAGACACCGTTCGAGCGGGCTGACCTACGAGCAGTACTTC.

This clonotype has ten or more counts. The rearrangement joins TRBV28 to TRBJ2-3; 7 bases are shared with TRBD1. V was pared by 2 bases and J by 0 bases, with 5 bases of the junction left unmatched. CDR1 is MDHEN and CDR2 is SYDVKM in the germline V gene. CDR3 size: 16 residues. CDR3 sequence reads: CASSLMRGPSTDTQYF. DNA of the CDR3: TGTGCCAGCAGTTTAATGAGGGGGCCTAGCACAGATACGCAGTATTTT.

This clonotype was seen a few times. The V and J genes are TRBV20-1 and TRBJ2-1; no reliable D call. Germline V CDR1 and CDR2: DFQATT, SNEGSKA (reference sequence). V lost 0 bases and J 9 bases, leaving 9 bases between the germline ends. The CDR3 consists of 12 residues. The CDR3 loop is CSARDPPFEQFF. The CDR3 DNA reads TGCAGTGCTAGAGATCCCCCTTTTGAGCAGTTCTTC.

This clonotype was counted many times. The rearrangement links TRBV20-1 to TRBJ2-3; D perhaps matches TRBD1 (5 bases). CDR3 length: 13 amino acids. Germline V gene sequence: CDR1 DFQATT, CDR2 SNEGSKA (reference sequence). V lost 5 bases and J lost 2, with 11 bases in between. CDR3 sequence reads: CSAFGHFTDTQYF. DNA of the CDR3: TGCAGTGCTTTCGGACACTTCACAGATACGCAGTATTTT.

For the CDR3, the DNA is TGTGCCAGCAGGGGGATTCTAGGGGGAACATTGGATGGTATTTGGGAGACCCAGTACTTC. It encodes CASRGILGGTLDGIWETQYF. The rearrangement uses TRBV3-1 and TRBJ2-5; D might be TRBD1 (6 bases). Trimming took off 6 bases at V and 5 bases at J, with 34 bases between the two ends. This CDR3 is 20 amino acids long. Per germline, CDR1 LGHDT and CDR2 YNNKEL (reference sequence).

This clonotype was recorded many times. The J gene is TRBJ2-7, the V gene TRBV20-1; 9 nucleotides line up with TRBD2. The length of the CDR3 is 15 residues. CDR1 DFQATT and CDR2 SNEGSKA come from the germline V gene (reference sequence). The junction had 13 bases not matched to a gene; V was cut back by 6 bases and J by 4 bases. The CDR3 is CSAIDISGGTYEQYF. In nucleotides, the CDR3 is TGCAGTGCCATAGATATTAGCGGGGGAACTTACGAGCAGTACTTC.

This clonotype was detected a few times. The V call is TRBV5-1, the J call TRBJ1-2; D is perhaps TRBD1 (6 bases). Germline V CDR1 and CDR2: SGHRS, YFSETQ. The CDR3 extends over 14 amino acids. Trimming removed 4 bases at V and 8 bases at J, with 18 bases between. CDR3 coding DNA: TGCGCCAGCAGCCAAAACGCGGGGGCGGGAGGCTACACCTTC. Protein sequence: CASSQNAGAGGYTF.

This clonotype was seen many times. The V gene is TRBV19, the J gene TRBJ1-1; maybe TRBD1 (6 bases). The CDR3 consists of 13 residues. The V gene lost 7 bases and the J gene lost 5 bases, with 14 bases spanning the gap. CDR1 is LNHDA and CDR2 is SQIVND in the germline V gene (reference sequence). The chain's CDR3 is CASTPLGGTEAFF. The CDR3 DNA sequence: TGTGCCAGTACTCCCCTAGGGGGGACTGAAGCTTTCTTT.

The chain recombines TRBV19 with TRBJ1-1, with D hard to call. This CDR3 contains 13 residues. The ends were cut back, 3 bases at V and 4 bases at J, with 9 bases in the middle. Per germline, CDR1 LNHDA and CDR2 SQIVND (reference sequence). CDR3 nucleotides: TGTGCCAGTAGTATCCCATGGGGCACTGAAGCTTTCTTT. As protein: CASSIPWGTEAFF.